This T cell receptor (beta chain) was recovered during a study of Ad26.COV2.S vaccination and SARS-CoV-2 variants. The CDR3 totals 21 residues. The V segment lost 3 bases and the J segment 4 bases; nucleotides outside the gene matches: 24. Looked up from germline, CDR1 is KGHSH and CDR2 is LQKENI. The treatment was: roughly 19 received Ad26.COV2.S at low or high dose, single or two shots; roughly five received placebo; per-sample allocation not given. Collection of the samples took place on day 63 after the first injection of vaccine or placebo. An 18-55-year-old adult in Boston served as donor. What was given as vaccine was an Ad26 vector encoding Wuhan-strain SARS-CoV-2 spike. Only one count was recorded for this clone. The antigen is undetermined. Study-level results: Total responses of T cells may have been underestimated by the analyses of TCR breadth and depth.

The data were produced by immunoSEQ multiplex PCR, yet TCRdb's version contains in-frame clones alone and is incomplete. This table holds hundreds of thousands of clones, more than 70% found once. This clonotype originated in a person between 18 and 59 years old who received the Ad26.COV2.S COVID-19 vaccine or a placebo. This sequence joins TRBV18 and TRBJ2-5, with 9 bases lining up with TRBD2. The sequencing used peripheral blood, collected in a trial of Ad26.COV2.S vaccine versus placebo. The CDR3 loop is CASSPLIQGSTRTSAGETQYF. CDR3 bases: TGTGCCAGCTCACCGCTTATTCAGGGTTCTACCCGGACTAGCGCAGGAGAGACCCAGTACTTC.